This entry concerns a single TCR beta chain. This specimen belongs to a study of blood T cells in healthy people across ages. Combining a sample-barcoded 5' primer with a J-beta primer mix, a second PCR ran for about 6 to 11 cycles. TCRdb reanalysed the 5' RACE reads using MiXCR and keeps one entry per CDR3 protein. The profile covers 1.5 million to 2 million distinct CDR3 sequences, with about 49% appearing a single time and around 2.1% taken by the ten largest. CDR1 and CDR2 (germline): SGHRS, YFSETQ. The CDR3 has 15 amino acids. Trimming removed 3 bases from V and 5 bases from J, with 16 bases in between.

Sequenced sample: blood. The clonotype originates from a woman in her thirties or forties in good health. The chain uses TRBV5-1 and TRBJ2-3; D gene uncertain. The CDR3 here is CASSSRPREEDTQYF. The CDR3 coding sequence is TGCGCCAGCAGCTCCCGTCCCCGTGAAGAAGATACGCAGTATTTT.